This T cell receptor (beta chain) derives from a study of beta chain features in type 1 diabetes. Overall study context: Sorted cell examination encompassed roughly 110 million cells across all samples.

Worth noting for this clone: Antigen: not known.

Overall study findings and caveats: Type 1 diabetes patients had VDJ junctions that carried fewer insertions and more deletions.

V dropped 6 bases and J dropped 4; count of bases not matched to a gene: 3. The CDR3 contains 13 residues. Germline V gene lookup returns CDR1 MNHEY and CDR2 SVGAGI. The authors reverse transcribed all of the isolated RNA, so sequencing captured expressed TCRB transcripts. The data were produced by immunoSEQ multiplex PCR, yet TCRdb's version contains in-frame clones alone and is incomplete. This table holds about 330,000 clones, approximately 9.9% found once. By way of CD45RO/CCR7/CD25/CD127/CD95/CD27, the CD4+ regulatory, stem cell-like memory, central memory and naive cells were sorted. This chain uses TRBV6-5 with TRBJ1-5; 7 nucleotides match TRBD1. The sample was naive CD4+ T cells from blood. The origin of this receptor is a young woman in good health. The CDR3 reads CASSLRGNQPQHF. Written as DNA, the CDR3 is TGTGCCAGCAGCCTCAGGGGGAATCAGCCCCAGCATTTT.